The 6 T cell receptor beta chains below all came from one sample that was sequenced in a study of T cell responses to AZD1222 COVID-19 vaccine. Produced via immunoSEQ multiplex PCR; TCRdb's table is partial and in-frame only. Of under 170,000 clones listed, roughly 90% are singletons. The sample in question was peripheral blood, obtained 28 days after the second AZD1222 dose. The receptors come from an adult who received the AZD1222 COVID-19 vaccine.

This chain uses TRBV11-3 with TRBJ1-1, with D unclear. The germline gives CDR1 SGHNT, CDR2 YENEEA. This CDR3 region has 15 residues. With 0 bases removed from V and 2 bases from J, the gap between germline ends came to 10 bases. The CDR3 nucleotides read TGTGCCAGCAGCTTAGATTCTGCGCCTAACACTGAAGCTTTCTTT. Protein: CASSLDSAPNTEAFF.

The rearrangement joins TRBV5-5 to TRBJ2-7, with unresolved D. The CDR3 has 17 residues. Trimming left V 0 bases short and J 6 bases short, with 22 bases between. Germline assignment: CDR1 SGHKS and CDR2 YYEKEE (reference sequence). CDR3 sequence reads: CASSLEGWAVRTGEQYF. CDR3 nucleotide sequence: TGTGCCAGCAGCTTGGAAGGGTGGGCGGTCAGGACGGGCGAGCAGTACTTC.

The chain recombines TRBV2 with TRBJ1-2; TRBD1 might be the D (6 bases). This CDR3 contains 13 residues. Germline V gives CDR1 SNHLY, CDR2 FYNNEI. V was pared by 7 bases and J by 6 bases, with 15 bases between. CDR3 amino acids: CASINRDRHGYTF. CDR3 DNA sequence: TGTGCCAGCATCAACAGGGACCGACATGGCTACACCTTC.

V is TRBV2 and J is TRBJ2-5; 7 bases agree with TRBD1. Germline lookup yields CDR1 SNHLY and CDR2 FYNNEI. The CDR3 extends over 14 amino acids. Trimming took 4 bases from V and 5 from J; bases not matched to a gene: 7. CDR3 DNA: TGTGCCAGCAGTGCCTACACAGGGGAGGAGACCCAGTACTTC. The encoded protein is CASSAYTGEETQYF.

This chain links TRBV28 with TRBJ2-7; 11 bases align to TRBD2. The length of the CDR3 is 16 residues. V lost 5 bases to trimming and J lost 0 bases; unmatched junction nucleotides: 6. Germline assignment: CDR1 MDHEN and CDR2 SYDVKM. The CDR3 loop reads CASSPLTSGSSYEQYF. The CDR3 nucleotides are TGTGCCAGCAGTCCATTAACTAGCGGGAGCTCCTACGAGCAGTACTTC.

The J gene is TRBJ2-5, the V gene TRBV2, with D maybe TRBD2 (6 bases). CDR3 length: 11 residues. Germline V lookup: CDR1 SNHLY, CDR2 FYNNEI. Trimming took off 9 bases at V and 5 bases at J, with 10 bases between the two ends. The CDR3 protein is CASDAGETQYF. CDR3 sequence (DNA): TGTGCCAGTGATGCGGGGGAGACCCAGTACTTC.